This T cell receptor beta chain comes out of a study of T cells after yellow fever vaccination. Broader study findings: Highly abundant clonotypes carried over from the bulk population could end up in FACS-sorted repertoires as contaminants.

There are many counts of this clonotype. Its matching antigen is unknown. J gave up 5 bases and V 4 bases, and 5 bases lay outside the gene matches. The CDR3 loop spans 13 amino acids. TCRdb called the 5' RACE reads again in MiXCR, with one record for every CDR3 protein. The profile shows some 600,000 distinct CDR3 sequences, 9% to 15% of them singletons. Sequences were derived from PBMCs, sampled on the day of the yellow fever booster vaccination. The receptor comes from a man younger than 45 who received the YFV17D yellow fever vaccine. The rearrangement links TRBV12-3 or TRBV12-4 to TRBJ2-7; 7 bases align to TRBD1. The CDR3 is CASSYRGSDEQYF. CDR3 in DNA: TGTGCCAGCAGTTACAGGGGTTCCGACGAGCAGTACTTC.